These T cell receptor beta chains were read from a single sample in a study of control samples from healthy donors and cancer patients. Method: immunoSEQ multiplex PCR; TCRdb's copy keeps in-frame clones and lacks some. The table shows 85,000 to 100,000 clones, with 93% occurring only once. Sequenced sample: blood. Every receptor here comes from a man aged 18 to 35 in good health. Both conserved end residues are part of each CDR3. D genes are given only for firm matches. Expanded clones are given a class, and other clones once, few, many or no size at all.

>.|.|TRBV19|TRBJ1-1
CASSMMLGAEAFF
TGTGCCAGTAGTATGATGCTGGGAGCGGAAGCTTTCTTT
>.|.|TRBV7-9|TRBJ1-2
CASSLADFYTF
TGTGCCAGCAGCTTAGCAGATTTCTACACCTTC
>.|.|TRBV7-9|TRBJ1-2
CASSARFTYGYTF
TGTGCCAGCAGCGCCAGGTTTACCTATGGCTACACCTTC
>.|.|TRBV19|TRBJ2-5
CASKEGPQETQYF
TGTGCCAGTAAAGAGGGGCCGCAAGAGACCCAGTACTTC
>.|TRBD1|TRBV11-1|TRBJ1-1
CASSFGTVNTEAFF
TGTGCCAGCAGCTTCGGGACAGTGAACACTGAAGCTTTCTTT
>.|.|TRBV6-5|TRBJ2-5
CASRYSLQETQYF
TGTGCCAGCAGATACAGCCTCCAAGAGACCCAGTACTTC
>.|.|TRBV19|TRBJ1-5
CASSKGLGLRDGQPQHF
TGTGCCAGTAGTAAAGGCCTGGGGCTGCGGGATGGTCAGCCCCAGCATTTT
>.|.|TRBV19|TRBJ1-5
CASNLEGAGNQPQHF
TGTGCCAGTAACCTCGAGGGCGCAGGCAATCAGCCCCAGCATTTT
>.|.|TRBV7-9|TRBJ1-1
CASSQDMNTEAFF
TGTGCCAGCAGCCAGGACATGAACACTGAAGCTTTCTTT
>.|.|TRBV5-1|TRBJ2-5
CASSPRQETQYF
TGCGCCAGCAGCCCCCGCCAAGAGACCCAGTACTTC
>.|.|TRBV7-9|TRBJ1-6
CASRSMGTNSPLHF
TGTGCCAGCAGATCTATGGGGACCAATTCACCCCTCCACTTT
>.|.|TRBV6-2/TRBV6-3|TRBJ1-1
CASSYRKNTEAFF
TGTGCCAGCAGTTATCGAAAGAACACTGAAGCTTTCTTT
>once|.|TRBV6-4|TRBJ2-5
CASSDGETETQYF
TGTGCCAGCAGTGATGGTGAGACAGAGACCCAGTACTTC
>.|.|TRBV4-3|TRBJ1-1
CASSQDRRVPGAFF
TGCGCCAGCAGCCAAGATCGTCGCGTCCCGGGGGCTTTCTTT
>.|TRBD1|TRBV7-9|TRBJ2-7
CASSSGQGHEQYF
TGTGCCAGCAGCTCCGGACAGGGACACGAGCAGTACTTC
>.|TRBD1|TRBV18|TRBJ1-2
CASSSGTGLYGYTF
TGTGCCAGCTCAAGCGGGACAGGCCTCTATGGCTACACCTTC
>.|.|TRBV7-2|TRBJ1-5
CASSQGPNQPQHF
TGTGCCAGCAGCCAGGGGCCCAATCAGCCCCAGCATTTT
>.|.|TRBV2|TRBJ2-5
CASSGETQYF
TGTGCCAGCAGTGGAGAGACCCAGTACTTC
>.|.|TRBV5-1|TRBJ1-6
CASRKDKNSPLHF
TGCGCCAGCAGGAAGGATAAAAATTCACCCCTCCACTTT
>.|.|TRBV5-1|TRBJ2-7
CASSLDPGRSYEQYF
TGCGCCAGCAGCTTGGACCCGGGACGCTCCTACGAGCAGTACTTC
>.|.|TRBV21-1|TRBJ1-1
CASSVQGGVEAFF
TGTGCCAGCAGCGTTCAGGGTGGTGTTGAAGCTTTCTTT
>.|.|TRBV6-6|TRBJ1-4
CASSYSAGQGEKLFF
TGTGCCAGCAGTTACTCGGCGGGACAAGGTGAAAAACTGTTTTTT
>once|.|TRBV18|TRBJ2-7
CASSPPASYEQYF
TGTGCCAGCTCACCACCTGCCAGCTACGAGCAGTACTTC
>.|.|TRBV3-1/TRBV3-2|TRBJ1-5
CASSFFSDQPQHF
TGTGCCAGCAGCTTTTTCTCCGATCAGCCCCAGCATTTT
>.|.|TRBV19|TRBJ1-2
CASSIDFPENGYTF
TGTGCCAGTAGTATAGATTTCCCGGAAAATGGCTACACCTTC
>.|TRBD1|TRBV2|TRBJ1-5
CASRGQGNQPQHF
TGTGCCAGCAGGGGACAGGGGAATCAGCCCCAGCATTTT
>.|TRBD1|TRBV6-5|TRBJ1-4
CASRKDRAEKLFF
TGTGCCAGCAGAAAGGACAGGGCTGAAAAACTGTTTTTT
>.|TRBD1|TRBV27|TRBJ1-5
CASVRTGSGQPQHF
TGTGCCAGCGTCCGGACAGGGTCGGGTCAGCCCCAGCATTTT
>.|.|TRBV6-5|TRBJ2-1
CATSQGIGNEQFF
TGTGCCACCTCACAGGGTATTGGGAATGAGCAGTTCTTC
>once|.|TRBV5-1|TRBJ2-6
CASSSGLVSGANVLTF
TGCGCCAGCAGCTCCGGTTTAGTCTCTGGGGCCAACGTCCTGACTTTC
>once|.|TRBV9|TRBJ2-3
CASSAGVTDTQYF
TGTGCCAGCAGCGCGGGGGTTACAGATACGCAGTATTTT
>.|.|TRBV5-1|TRBJ1-6
CASSLAATYNSPLHF
TGCGCCAGCAGCTTGGCGGCGACTTATAATTCACCCCTCCACTTT
>.|TRBD1|TRBV6-5|TRBJ1-5
CASSYTRGLQPQHF
TGTGCCAGCAGTTACACCAGGGGGCTGCAGCCCCAGCATTTT
>.|.|TRBV25-1|TRBJ1-5
CASGGGNQPQHF
TGTGCCAGCGGGGGGGGCAATCAGCCCCAGCATTTT
>.|.|TRBV7-6|TRBJ2-7
CASSAGQIYEQYF
TGTGCCAGCAGCGCGGGACAGATCTACGAGCAGTACTTC
>.|.|TRBV19|TRBJ1-3
CASSMVGGSGNTIYF
TGTGCCAGTAGTATGGTGGGGGGTTCCGGAAACACCATATATTTT
>.|.|TRBV10-3|TRBJ1-5
CAISTQGINQPQHF
TGTGCCATCAGCACACAGGGAATCAATCAGCCCCAGCATTTT
>.|.|TRBV10-1|TRBJ1-1
CASSESKGKAEAFF
TGCGCCAGCAGTGAGTCGAAGGGTAAGGCTGAAGCTTTCTTT
>.|.|TRBV7-9|TRBJ2-1
CASSLLVSYEQFF
TGTGCCAGCAGCCTTTTAGTGAGCTATGAGCAGTTCTTC
>.|TRBD1|TRBV19|TRBJ1-4
CASSPTGGNEKLFF
TGTGCCAGTAGCCCGACAGGGGGTAATGAAAAACTGTTTTTT
>.|.|TRBV6-6|TRBJ1-2
CASSYSDGGAAGYTF
TGTGCCAGCAGTTACTCCGACGGGGGCGCGGCTGGCTACACCTTC
>.|TRBD2|TRBV4-1|TRBJ2-7
CASSQGPLAGEDEQYF
TGCGCCAGCAGCCAGGGACCACTAGCGGGGGAGGACGAGCAGTACTTC
>.|TRBD1|TRBV27|TRBJ1-1
CASSSLGTAEAFF
TGTGCCAGCAGTTCCCTGGGGACAGCTGAAGCTTTCTTT
>.|TRBD1|TRBV4-3|TRBJ1-2
CASSHSSGQGGGGYTF
TGCGCCAGCAGCCATTCCTCCGGACAGGGAGGTGGTGGCTACACCTTC
>.|TRBD1|TRBV5-8|TRBJ2-1
CASSFGTGGDEQFF
TGTGCCAGCAGCTTTGGGACAGGGGGCGATGAGCAGTTCTTC
>.|TRBD1|TRBV4-1|TRBJ2-1
CASSPQGASYNEQFF
TGCGCCAGCAGCCCGCAGGGGGCATCCTACAATGAGCAGTTCTTC
>.|.|TRBV9|TRBJ1-2
CASADGYTF
TGTGCCAGCGCCGATGGCTACACCTTC
>.|.|TRBV27|TRBJ2-1
CASSFVAREGRSYNEQFF
TGTGCCAGCAGTTTCGTGGCTCGTGAGGGCCGCTCCTACAATGAGCAGTTCTTC
>.|.|TRBV6-6|TRBJ2-3
CASSYSTTLIPDTQYF
TGTGCCAGCAGTTACTCGACTACCCTAATACCCGATACGCAGTATTTT
>.|.|TRBV2|TRBJ2-7
CASSEGVDWVGEQYF
TGTGCCAGCAGTGAAGGGGTCGACTGGGTGGGGGAGCAGTACTTC
>once|TRBD2|TRBV7-3|TRBJ2-3
CASSSSGRPTDTQYF
TGTGCCAGCAGCTCTAGCGGGAGGCCAACAGATACGCAGTATTTT
>.|.|TRBV5-1|TRBJ2-3
CASSLAGVEKDTQYF
TGCGCCAGCAGCTTGGCGGGAGTTGAGAAAGATACGCAGTATTTT
>.|.|TRBV10-3|TRBJ1-1
CAIRLEGPGTEAFF
TGTGCCATCAGGTTAGAGGGGCCAGGGACTGAAGCTTTCTTT
>.|.|TRBV19|TRBJ1-1
CASTNPGQPNTEAFF
TGTGCCAGTACCAACCCCGGACAGCCGAACACTGAAGCTTTCTTT
>.|.|TRBV14|TRBJ2-1
CASSQFIAYDEQFF
TGTGCCAGCAGCCAGTTTATTGCATACGATGAGCAGTTCTTC